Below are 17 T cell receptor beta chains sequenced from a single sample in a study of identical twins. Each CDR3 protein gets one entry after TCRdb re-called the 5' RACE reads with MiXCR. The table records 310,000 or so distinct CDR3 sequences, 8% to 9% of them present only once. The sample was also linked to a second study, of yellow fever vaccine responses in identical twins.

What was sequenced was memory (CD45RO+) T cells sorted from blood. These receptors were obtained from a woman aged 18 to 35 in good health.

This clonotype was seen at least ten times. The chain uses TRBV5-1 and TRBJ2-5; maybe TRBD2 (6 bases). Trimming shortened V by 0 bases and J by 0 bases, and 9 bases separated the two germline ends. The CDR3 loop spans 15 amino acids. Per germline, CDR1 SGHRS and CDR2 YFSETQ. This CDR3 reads CASSLEGRHQETQYF. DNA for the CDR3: TGCGCCAGCAGCTTGGAGGGGAGGCACCAAGAGACCCAGTACTTC.

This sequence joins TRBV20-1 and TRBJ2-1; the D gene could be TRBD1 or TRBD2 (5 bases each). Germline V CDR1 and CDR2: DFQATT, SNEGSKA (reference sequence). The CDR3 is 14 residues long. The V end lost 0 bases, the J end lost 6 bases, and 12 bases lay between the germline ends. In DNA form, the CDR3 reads TGCAGTGCTAGAGACCAGGGTGGGGGCAATGAGCAGTTCTTC. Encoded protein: CSARDQGGGNEQFF.

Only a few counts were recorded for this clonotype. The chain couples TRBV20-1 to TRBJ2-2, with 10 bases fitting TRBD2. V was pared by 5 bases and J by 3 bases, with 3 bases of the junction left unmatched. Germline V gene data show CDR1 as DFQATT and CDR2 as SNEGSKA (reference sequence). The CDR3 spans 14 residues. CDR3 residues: CSAPGTSDTGELFF. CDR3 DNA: TGCAGTGCTCCCGGGACTAGCGACACCGGGGAGCTGTTTTTT.

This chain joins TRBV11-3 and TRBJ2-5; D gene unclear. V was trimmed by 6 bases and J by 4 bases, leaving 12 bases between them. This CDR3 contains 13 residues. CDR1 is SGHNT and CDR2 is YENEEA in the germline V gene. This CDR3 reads CASSGLGRETQYF. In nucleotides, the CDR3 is TGTGCCAGCAGTGGTTTGGGCAGAGAGACCCAGTACTTC. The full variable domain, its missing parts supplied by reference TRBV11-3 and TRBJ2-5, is EAGVVQSPRYKIIEKKQPVAFWCNPISGHNTLYWYLQNLGQGPELLIRYENEEAVDDSQLPKDRFSAERLKGVDSTLKIQPAELGDSAVYLCASSGLGRETQYFGPGTRLLVL.

The CDR3 nucleotides are TGTGCCAGCAGCCGCCCGGGGGGGTGGACTTTCTTT. Amino acid sequence: CASSRPGGWTFF. The genes are TRBV3-1 and TRBJ1-1; D might be TRBD1 (5 bases). Germline CDR1 and CDR2: LGHDT and YNNKEL (reference sequence). CDR3 length: 12 residues. Deletions cut 4 bases from V and 12 bases from J, with 15 bases between.

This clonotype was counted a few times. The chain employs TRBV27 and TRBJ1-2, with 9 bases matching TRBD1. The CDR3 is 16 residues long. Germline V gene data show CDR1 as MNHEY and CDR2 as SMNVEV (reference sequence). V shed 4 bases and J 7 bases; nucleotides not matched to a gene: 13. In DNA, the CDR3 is TGTGCCAGCAGTTCCAGGACAGGGGACGATATTGGTGGCTACACCTTC. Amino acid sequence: CASSSRTGDDIGGYTF.

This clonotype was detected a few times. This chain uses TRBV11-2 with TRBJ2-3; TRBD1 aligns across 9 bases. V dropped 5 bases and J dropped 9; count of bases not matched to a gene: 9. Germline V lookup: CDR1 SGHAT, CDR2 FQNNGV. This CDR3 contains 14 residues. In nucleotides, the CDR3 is TGTGCCAGCAGCCACCGGGACAGGGTAGGAACGCAGTATTTT. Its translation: CASSHRDRVGTQYF.

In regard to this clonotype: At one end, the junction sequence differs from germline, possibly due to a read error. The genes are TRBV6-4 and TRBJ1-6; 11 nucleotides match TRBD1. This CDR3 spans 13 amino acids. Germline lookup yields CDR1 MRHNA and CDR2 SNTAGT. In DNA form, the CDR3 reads TGTGCCAGCAGTGAAATGGACAGGGGGCGCCCCCTTTTT. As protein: CASSEMDRGRPLF.

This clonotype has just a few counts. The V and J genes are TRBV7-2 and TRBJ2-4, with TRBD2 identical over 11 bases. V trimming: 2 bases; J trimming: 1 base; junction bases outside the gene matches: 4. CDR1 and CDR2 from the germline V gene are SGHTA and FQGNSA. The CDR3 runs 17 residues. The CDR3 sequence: CASSLLPSGGAKNIQYF. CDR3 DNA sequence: TGTGCCAGCAGCTTATTGCCTAGCGGGGGGGCCAAAAACATTCAGTACTTC.

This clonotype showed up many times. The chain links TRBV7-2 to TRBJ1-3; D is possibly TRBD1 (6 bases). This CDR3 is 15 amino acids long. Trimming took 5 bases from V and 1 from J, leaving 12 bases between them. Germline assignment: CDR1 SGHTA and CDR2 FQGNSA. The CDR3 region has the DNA TGTGCCAGCAGCAACAGGGAGAATTCTGGAAACACCATATATTTT. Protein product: CASSNRENSGNTIYF. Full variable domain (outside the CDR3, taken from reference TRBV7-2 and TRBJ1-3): GAGVSQSPSNKVTEKGKDVELRCDPISGHTALYWYRQSLGQGLEFLIYFQGNSAPDKSGLPSDRFSAERTGGSVSTLTIQRTQQEDSAVYLCASSNRENSGNTIYFGEGSWLTVV.

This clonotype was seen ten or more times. CDR3 sequence: CATSRPQGATEAFF. In DNA form, the CDR3 reads TGTGCCACCAGCAGACCACAGGGTGCCACTGAAGCTTTCTTT. This sequence joins TRBV15 and TRBJ1-1; a weak D match, TRBD1 (6 bases). The CDR3 extends over 14 amino acids. In germline, CDR1 is LNHNV, CDR2 YYDKDF (reference sequence). Trimming cost V 2 bases and J 4 bases, with 11 bases left between them. Variable domain in full (rest from reference TRBV15 and TRBJ1-1): DAMVIQNPRYQVTQFGKPVTLSCSQTLNHNVMYWYQQKSSQAPKLLFHYYDKDFNNEADTPDNFQSRRPNTSFCFLDIRSPGLGDTAMYLCATSRPQGATEAFFGQGTRLTVV.

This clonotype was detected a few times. DNA of the CDR3: TGTGCCAGCAGCTTAGCTTCAGGGGGCTTCGGTACTGAAGCTTTCTTT. Translation: CASSLASGGFGTEAFF. The chain carries TRBV7-9 and TRBJ1-1, with 8 bases identical to TRBD1. Germline trimming cut 0 bases from V and 5 bases from J; bases unmatched to any gene: 8. The CDR3 has 16 residues. Per the germline V gene, CDR1 is SEHNR and CDR2 is FQNEAQ (reference sequence).

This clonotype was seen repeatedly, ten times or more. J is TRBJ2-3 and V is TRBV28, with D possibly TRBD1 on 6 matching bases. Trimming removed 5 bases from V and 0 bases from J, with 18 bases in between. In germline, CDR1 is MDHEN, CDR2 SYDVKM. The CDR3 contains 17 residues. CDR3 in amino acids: CASSPVGTTQSTDTQYF. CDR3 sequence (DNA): TGTGCCAGCAGTCCCGTAGGGACAACCCAAAGCACAGATACGCAGTATTTT.

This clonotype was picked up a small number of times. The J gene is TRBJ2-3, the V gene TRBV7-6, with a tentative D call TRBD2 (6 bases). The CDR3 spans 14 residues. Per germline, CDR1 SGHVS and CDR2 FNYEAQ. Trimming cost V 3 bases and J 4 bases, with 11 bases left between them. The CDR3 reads CASSFRTNPDTQYF. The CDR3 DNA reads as TGTGCCAGCAGCTTCCGGACTAATCCAGATACGCAGTATTTT.

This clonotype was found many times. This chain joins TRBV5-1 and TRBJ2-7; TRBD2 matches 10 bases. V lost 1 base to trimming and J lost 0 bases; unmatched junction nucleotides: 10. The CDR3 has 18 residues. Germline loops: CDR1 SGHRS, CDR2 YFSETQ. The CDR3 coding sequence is TGCGCCAGCAGCTTGTTAGTTCCAGCGGGAGGGAACTCCTACGAGCAGTACTTC. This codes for CASSLLVPAGGNSYEQYF.

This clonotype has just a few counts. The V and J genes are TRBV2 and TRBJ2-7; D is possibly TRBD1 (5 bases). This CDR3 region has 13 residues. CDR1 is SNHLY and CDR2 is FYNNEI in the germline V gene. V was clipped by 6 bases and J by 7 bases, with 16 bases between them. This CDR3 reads CASRGWGRREQYF. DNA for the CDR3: TGTGCCAGCAGGGGTTGGGGCCGTCGAGAGCAGTACTTC.

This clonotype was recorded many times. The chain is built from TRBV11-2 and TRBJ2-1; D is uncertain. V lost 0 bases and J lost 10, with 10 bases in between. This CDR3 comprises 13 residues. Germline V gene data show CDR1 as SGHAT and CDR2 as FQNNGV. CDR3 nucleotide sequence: TGTGCCAGCAGCTTAGATCGATCGCCCGAGCAGTTCTTC. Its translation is CASSLDRSPEQFF. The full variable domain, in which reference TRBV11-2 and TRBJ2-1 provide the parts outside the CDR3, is EAGVAQSPRYKIIEKRQSVAFWCNPISGHATLYWYQQILGQGPKLLIQFQNNGVVDDSQLPKDRFSAERLKGVDSTLKIQPAKLEDSAVYLCASSLDRSPEQFFGPGTRLTVL.